This TCR beta chain was sequenced during a study of T-cell memory formation after mild COVID-19. TCRdb reprocessed the 5' RACE reads with MiXCR, giving one entry per CDR3 protein. The sample lists over 300,000 distinct CDR3 sequences, about 20% occurring once. The V end was cut by 7 bases, the J end by 5 bases, with 17 bases between. CDR3 length equals 15 residues. The sequence came from a man aged 18 to 29 who had mild COVID-19 (a few samples of this study predate the infection). Cell type and time point are not known. Material: PBMCs or a T cell subset sorted from them (not recorded which). The chain couples TRBV12-3 or TRBV12-4 to TRBJ1-4, with a tentative D call TRBD1 (5 bases). The CDR3 loop reads CASILDGRVNEKLFF. CDR3 bases: TGTGCCAGCATACTGGACGGCAGGGTCAATGAAAAACTGTTTTTT.